This T cell receptor beta chain was captured by sequencing in a study of technical replicates of blood from several donors. Germline V gene data show CDR1 as MNHEY and CDR2 as SMNVEV (reference sequence). This CDR3 is 12 amino acids long. V lost 3 bases, J lost 4 bases, and 4 bases lay in between. TCRdb's table, derived via immunoSEQ multiplex PCR, lists solely in-frame clones and lacks some. Here the sample spans under 70,000 clones, around nine tenths being singletons. Specimen: T cells isolated from PBMCs. The chain couples TRBV27 to TRBJ1-5, with no clear D. The source of this sequence is a human donor in good health. This CDR3 reads CASSLLNQPQHF. CDR3 DNA: TGTGCCAGCAGTTTGTTAAATCAGCCCCAGCATTTT.